Included here is one T cell receptor beta chain sequence, with context. Vbeta (60) and Jbeta (13) primers were used in the PCR. Method: immunoSEQ multiplex PCR; TCRdb's copy keeps in-frame clones and lacks some. The table includes around 55,000 clones, about 67% detected once. This sample was taken from a study of cytomegalovirus exposure and HLA in healthy donors. The sequence was obtained from a man aged 40-49 years in good health and CMV-seropositive. The sequenced sample was PBMCs.

The CDR3 region is CASPSSQGPYNEQFF. The CDR3 DNA follows: TGTGCCAGCCCCTCAAGCCAGGGTCCCTACAATGAGCAGTTCTTC. The rearrangement links TRBV5-8 to TRBJ2-1; weak D call: TRBD1 (5 bases). The germline V and J ends were trimmed by 7 bases and 2 bases, with 16 bases remaining between them. Germline V gives CDR1 SGHTS, CDR2 YDEGEE. The CDR3 sequence is 15 residues long.